The rows below give T cell receptor beta chains drawn from one sample of a study of Tregs in tolerant kidney transplant recipients. Libraries were prepared by immunoSEQ multiplex PCR; TCRdb keeps only in-frame clonotypes and omits some of them. The sample shows 75,000 to 95,000 clones, 90% to 95% of them seen only once. Material: CD8+ T cells from blood. These receptors originate from a human donor in good health. Both conserved end residues are part of each CDR3. The size field is filled for only some rows; it gives once, few, many or a size class.

clone size: NA
V gene: TRBV1
J gene: TRBJ2-2
CDR3 protein: CTSSQGVILGGGELFF

clone size: NA
V gene: TRBV9
J gene: TRBJ2-3
CDR3 protein: CASSVSGSTDTQYF

clone size: NA
V gene: TRBV19
J gene: TRBJ2-7
CDR3 protein: CASSPSWGSHEQYF

clone size: NA
V gene: TRBV19
J gene: TRBJ1-1
CDR3 protein: CASSIDVETQAFF

clone size: NA
V gene: TRBV7-2
J gene: TRBJ2-3
CDR3 protein: CASQPSAGVTDTQYF

clone size: NA
V gene: TRBV6-5
J gene: TRBJ1-4
CDR3 protein: CASSYSNDRSNEKLFF

clone size: once
V gene: TRBV16
J gene: TRBJ2-7
CDR3 protein: CASSQLSRYEQYF

clone size: once
V gene: TRBV4-1
J gene: TRBJ2-7
CDR3 protein: CASSQVGVGRVGYEQYF

clone size: NA
V gene: TRBV28
J gene: TRBJ2-1
CDR3 protein: CASSLVTSGRFNEQFF

clone size: NA
V gene: TRBV13
J gene: TRBJ2-7
CDR3 protein: CASSHTDRGYEQYF

clone size: NA
V gene: TRBV30
J gene: TRBJ2-3
CDR3 protein: CAWSAGTGILLESTDTQYF

clone size: NA
V gene: TRBV11-3
J gene: TRBJ2-7
CDR3 protein: CASSLEGRGGFYEQYF

clone size: NA
V gene: TRBV7-9
J gene: TRBJ1-1
CDR3 protein: CASSSRDRGLPEAFF

clone size: NA
V gene: TRBV5-1
J gene: TRBJ1-3
CDR3 protein: CASSLTGGFGNTIYF

clone size: NA
V gene: TRBV9
J gene: TRBJ1-4
CDR3 protein: CASSVVPQTQRTNEKLFF

clone size: few
V gene: TRBV6-1
J gene: TRBJ2-2
CDR3 protein: CASSETYWAGELFF

clone size: NA
V gene: TRBV9
J gene: TRBJ1-1
CDR3 protein: CASSAPGGHTEAFF

clone size: once
V gene: TRBV13
J gene: TRBJ2-3
CDR3 protein: CASSLMGGPSTDTQYF

clone size: NA
V gene: TRBV19
J gene: TRBJ2-7
CDR3 protein: CASSAAGTGIYEQYF

clone size: medium-sized
V gene: TRBV6-5
J gene: TRBJ1-2
CDR3 protein: CASSLGGYGYTF

clone size: NA
V gene: TRBV29-1
J gene: TRBJ1-2
CDR3 protein: CSVGGQVYGYTF

clone size: NA
V gene: TRBV6-5
J gene: TRBJ2-7
CDR3 protein: CASSYSKAFTTYEQYF

clone size: NA
V gene: TRBV30
J gene: TRBJ1-4
CDR3 protein: CASGQAINEKLFF

clone size: once
V gene: TRBV28
J gene: TRBJ2-1
CDR3 protein: CASSFILAGGPKGNEQFF

clone size: NA
V gene: TRBV27
J gene: TRBJ1-4
CDR3 protein: CASSHTGRSNEKLFF

clone size: NA
V gene: TRBV29-1
J gene: TRBJ2-3
CDR3 protein: CSVVGYSSTDTQYF

clone size: NA
V gene: TRBV18
J gene: TRBJ2-5
CDR3 protein: CASSPSGGRETQYF

clone size: once
V gene: TRBV2
J gene: TRBJ2-3
CDR3 protein: CASTPGTSGRVADTQYF

clone size: NA
V gene: TRBV6-6
J gene: TRBJ1-2
CDR3 protein: CASSIGPLGYTF

clone size: NA
V gene: TRBV18
J gene: TRBJ2-7
CDR3 protein: CASSPTSGYEQYF

clone size: NA
V gene: TRBV6-1
J gene: TRBJ2-7
CDR3 protein: CASTPDSSYEQYF

clone size: NA
V gene: TRBV5-1
J gene: TRBJ1-1
CDR3 protein: CASSPEGHFSEAFF

clone size: NA
V gene: TRBV7-8
J gene: TRBJ2-2
CDR3 protein: CASSLAPGPTGELFF

clone size: NA
V gene: TRBV6-1
J gene: TRBJ2-7
CDR3 protein: CASSVTEPYEQYF

clone size: NA
V gene: TRBV13
J gene: TRBJ2-1
CDR3 protein: CASSLGGFPLYNEQFF

clone size: NA
V gene: TRBV27
J gene: TRBJ2-1
CDR3 protein: CASSPRLAGGPGDEQFF

clone size: NA
V gene: TRBV19
J gene: TRBJ1-2
CDR3 protein: CASSIVPGGHYGYTF

clone size: NA
V gene: TRBV7-2
J gene: TRBJ2-3
CDR3 protein: CASSFGTSLVTQYF

clone size: NA
V gene: TRBV7-8
J gene: TRBJ1-2
CDR3 protein: CASSDHTGGNGYTF

clone size: NA
V gene: TRBV7-2
J gene: TRBJ2-7
CDR3 protein: CASRGSSGVKYF

clone size: NA
V gene: TRBV7-9
J gene: TRBJ2-5
CDR3 protein: CASSLSLRQTQYF

clone size: few
V gene: TRBV30
J gene: TRBJ1-5
CDR3 protein: CAWQKGTGRNQPQHF

clone size: once
V gene: TRBV6-5
J gene: TRBJ1-2
CDR3 protein: CASSYSGQGADGYTF

clone size: once
V gene: TRBV2
J gene: TRBJ2-2
CDR3 protein: CASSGRVSGGELFF

clone size: NA
V gene: TRBV4-2
J gene: TRBJ2-1
CDR3 protein: CASSQEAALAGDYNEQFF

clone size: NA
V gene: TRBV19
J gene: TRBJ1-4
CDR3 protein: CASKPYVRNEKLFF

clone size: NA
V gene: TRBV4-1
J gene: TRBJ2-7
CDR3 protein: CASSPSNTPGQYF

clone size: NA
V gene: TRBV25-1
J gene: TRBJ2-1
CDR3 protein: CASRWTGDEQFF

clone size: NA
V gene: TRBV6-1
J gene: TRBJ2-7
CDR3 protein: CASSKGTGSSYEQYF

clone size: NA
V gene: TRBV7-9
J gene: TRBJ2-7
CDR3 protein: CASSLAQGLLGEQYF

clone size: once
V gene: TRBV7-9
J gene: TRBJ2-2
CDR3 protein: CASRDTGELFF

clone size: NA
V gene: TRBV10-2
J gene: TRBJ1-2
CDR3 protein: CASSEVSLDRGYTF

clone size: NA
V gene: TRBV23-1
J gene: TRBJ2-7
CDR3 protein: CASSQFGQGSSYEQYF

clone size: NA
V gene: TRBV6-5
J gene: TRBJ2-1
CDR3 protein: CASSTASNEQFF

clone size: NA
V gene: TRBV7-8
J gene: TRBJ1-4
CDR3 protein: CASSLAGGLREKLFF

clone size: NA
V gene: TRBV7-6
J gene: TRBJ2-7
CDR3 protein: CASSLSLLVDEQYF

clone size: NA
V gene: TRBV6-1
J gene: TRBJ1-2
CDR3 protein: CASNQGLADYGYTF

clone size: NA
V gene: TRBV11-2
J gene: TRBJ2-5
CDR3 protein: CASSSGSIPGGETQYF

clone size: NA
V gene: TRBV25-1
J gene: TRBJ1-4
CDR3 protein: CASRIGTVDEKLFF

clone size: NA
V gene: TRBV4-2
J gene: TRBJ2-7
CDR3 protein: CASGPLAGGSYEQYF